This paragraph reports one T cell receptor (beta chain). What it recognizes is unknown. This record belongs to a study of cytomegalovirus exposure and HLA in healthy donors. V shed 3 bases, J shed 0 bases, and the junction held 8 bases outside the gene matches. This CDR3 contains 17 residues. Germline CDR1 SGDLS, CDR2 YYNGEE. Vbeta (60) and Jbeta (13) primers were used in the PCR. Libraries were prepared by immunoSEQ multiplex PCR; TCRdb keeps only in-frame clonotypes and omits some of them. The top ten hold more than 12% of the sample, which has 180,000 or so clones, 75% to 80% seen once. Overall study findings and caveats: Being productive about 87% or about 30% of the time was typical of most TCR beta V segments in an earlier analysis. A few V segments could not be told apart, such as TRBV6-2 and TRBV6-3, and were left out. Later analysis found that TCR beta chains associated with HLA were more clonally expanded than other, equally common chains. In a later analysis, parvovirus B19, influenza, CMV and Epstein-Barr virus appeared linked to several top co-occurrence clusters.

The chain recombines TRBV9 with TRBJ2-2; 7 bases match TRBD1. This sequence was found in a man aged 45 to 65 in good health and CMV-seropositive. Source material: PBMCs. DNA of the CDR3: TGTGCCAGCAGCGCGGCCCGACAGGGATCGAACACCGGGGAGCTGTTTTTT. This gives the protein CASSAARQGSNTGELFF. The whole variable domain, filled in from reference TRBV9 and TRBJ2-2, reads DSGVTQTPKHLITATGQRVTLRCSPRSGDLSVYWYQQSLDQGLQFLIQYYNGEERAKGNILERFSAQQFPDLHSELNLSSLELGDSALYFCASSAARQGSNTGELFFGEGSRLTVL.